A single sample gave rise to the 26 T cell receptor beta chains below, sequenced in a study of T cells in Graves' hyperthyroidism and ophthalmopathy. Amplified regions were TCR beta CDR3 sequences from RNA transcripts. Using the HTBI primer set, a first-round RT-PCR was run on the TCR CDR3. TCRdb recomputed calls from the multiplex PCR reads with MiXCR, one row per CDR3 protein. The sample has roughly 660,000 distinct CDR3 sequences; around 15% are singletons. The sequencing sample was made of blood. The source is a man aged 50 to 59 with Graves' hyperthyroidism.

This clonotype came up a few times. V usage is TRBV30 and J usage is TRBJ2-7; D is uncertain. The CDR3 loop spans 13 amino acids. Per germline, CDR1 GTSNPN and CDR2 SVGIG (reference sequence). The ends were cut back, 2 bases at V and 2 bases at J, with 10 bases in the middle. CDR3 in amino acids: CAWSSGHTYEQYF. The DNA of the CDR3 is TGTGCCTGGAGTTCCGGGCATACCTACGAGCAGTACTTC.

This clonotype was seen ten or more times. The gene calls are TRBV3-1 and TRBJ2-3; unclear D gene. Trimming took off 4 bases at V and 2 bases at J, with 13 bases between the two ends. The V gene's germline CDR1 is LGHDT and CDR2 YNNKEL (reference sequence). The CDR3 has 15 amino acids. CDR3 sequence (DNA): TGTGCCAGCAGCCTAAGAGGCCTAAACACAGATACGCAGTATTTT. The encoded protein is CASSLRGLNTDTQYF.

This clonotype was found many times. The CDR3 nucleotides are TGTGCCAGCAGCTTGGCCCGACCCCTCTCCCTGCGGAACATTCAGTACTTC. Translating gives CASSLARPLSLRNIQYF. This rearrangement joins TRBV5-6 to TRBJ2-4, with D uncertain. Trimming shortened V by 0 bases and J by 7 bases, and 20 bases separated the two germline ends. Germline V gene sequence: CDR1 SGHDT, CDR2 YYEEEE. The CDR3 runs 17 residues. The whole variable domain, filled in from reference TRBV5-6 and TRBJ2-4, reads DAGVTQSPTHLIKTRGQQVTLRCSPKSGHDTVSWYQQALGQGPQFIFQYYEEEERQRGNFPDRFSGHQFPNYSSELNVNALLLGDSALYLCASSLARPLSLRNIQYFGAGTRLSVL.

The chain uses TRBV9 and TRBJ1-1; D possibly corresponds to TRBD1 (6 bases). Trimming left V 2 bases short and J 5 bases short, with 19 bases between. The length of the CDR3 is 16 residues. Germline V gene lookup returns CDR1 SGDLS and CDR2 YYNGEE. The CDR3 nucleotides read TGTGCCAGCAGCGTGAATGCGGACAGTTCCCCGACTGAAGCTTTCTTT. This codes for CASSVNADSSPTEAFF.

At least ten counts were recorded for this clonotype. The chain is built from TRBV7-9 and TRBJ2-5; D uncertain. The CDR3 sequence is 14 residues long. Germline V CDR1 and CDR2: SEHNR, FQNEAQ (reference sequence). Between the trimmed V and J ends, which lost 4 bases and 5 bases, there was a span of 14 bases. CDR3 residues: CASSSIDPAETQYF. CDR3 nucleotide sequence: TGTGCCAGCAGCTCGATCGACCCGGCGGAGACCCAGTACTTC.

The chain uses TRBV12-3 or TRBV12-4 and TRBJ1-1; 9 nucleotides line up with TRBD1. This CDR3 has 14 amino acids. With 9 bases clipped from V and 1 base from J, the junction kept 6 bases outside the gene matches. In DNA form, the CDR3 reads TGTGCCAGTTCACAGGGGGCGAAGAACACTGAAGCTTTCTTT. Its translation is CASSQGAKNTEAFF.

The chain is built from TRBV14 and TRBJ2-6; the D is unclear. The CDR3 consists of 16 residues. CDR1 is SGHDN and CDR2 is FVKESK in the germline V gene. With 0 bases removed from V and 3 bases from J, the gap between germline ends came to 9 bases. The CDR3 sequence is CASSQDWGYGANVLTF. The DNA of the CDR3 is TGTGCCAGCAGCCAAGATTGGGGATATGGGGCCAACGTCCTGACTTTC.

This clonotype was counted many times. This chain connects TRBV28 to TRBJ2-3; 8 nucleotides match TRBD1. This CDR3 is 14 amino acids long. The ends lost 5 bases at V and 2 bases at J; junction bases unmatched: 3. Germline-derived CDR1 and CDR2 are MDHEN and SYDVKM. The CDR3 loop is CASSLRGLTDTQYF. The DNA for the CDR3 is TGTGCCAGCAGTCTCAGGGGGCTCACAGATACGCAGTATTTT.

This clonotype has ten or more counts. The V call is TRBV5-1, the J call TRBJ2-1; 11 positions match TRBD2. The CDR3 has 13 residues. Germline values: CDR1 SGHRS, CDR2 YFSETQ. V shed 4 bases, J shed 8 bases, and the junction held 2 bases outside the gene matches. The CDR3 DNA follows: TGCGCCAGCAGCCGGACTAGCGGGTATGAGCAGTTCTTC. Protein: CASSRTSGYEQFF.

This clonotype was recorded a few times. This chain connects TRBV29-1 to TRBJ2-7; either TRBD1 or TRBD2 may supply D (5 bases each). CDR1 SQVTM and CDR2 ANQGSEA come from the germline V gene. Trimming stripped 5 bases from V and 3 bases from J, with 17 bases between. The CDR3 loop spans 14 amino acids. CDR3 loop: CSVTRQSGGYEQYF. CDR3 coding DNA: TGCAGCGTTACCAGACAGTCTGGGGGCTACGAGCAGTACTTC.

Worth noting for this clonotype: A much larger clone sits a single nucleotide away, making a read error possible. In nucleotides, the CDR3 is TGTACCACCAGCAGAGAAGGGCCAGCCTATTCACCCCTCCACTTT. This codes for CTTSREGPAYSPLHF. This chain joins TRBV15 and TRBJ1-6; no clear D gene. Germline loops: CDR1 LNHNV, CDR2 YYDKDF (reference sequence). The CDR3 loop spans 15 amino acids.

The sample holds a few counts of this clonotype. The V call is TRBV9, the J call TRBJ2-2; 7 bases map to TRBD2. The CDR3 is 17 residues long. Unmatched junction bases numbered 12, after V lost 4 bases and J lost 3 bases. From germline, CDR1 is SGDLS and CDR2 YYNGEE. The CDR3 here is CASSPLRGRVYTGELFF. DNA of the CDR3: TGTGCCAGCAGCCCCCTGCGTGGGAGGGTCTACACCGGGGAGCTGTTTTTT.

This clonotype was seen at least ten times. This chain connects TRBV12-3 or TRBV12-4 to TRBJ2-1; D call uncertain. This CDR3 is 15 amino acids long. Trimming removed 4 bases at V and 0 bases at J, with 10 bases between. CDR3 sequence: CASSSGASSYNEQFF. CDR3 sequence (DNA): TGTGCCAGCAGTTCCGGCGCTAGCTCCTACAATGAGCAGTTCTTC.

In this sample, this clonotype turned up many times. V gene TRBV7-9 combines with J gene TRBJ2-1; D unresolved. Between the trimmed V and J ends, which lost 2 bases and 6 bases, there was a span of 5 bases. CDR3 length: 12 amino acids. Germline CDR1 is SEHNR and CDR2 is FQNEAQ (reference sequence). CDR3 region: CASSLFGNEQFF. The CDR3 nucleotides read TGTGCCAGCAGCTTATTCGGCAATGAGCAGTTCTTC.

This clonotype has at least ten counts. CDR3 sequence: CASRAGLNQETQYF. CDR3 nucleotides: TGTGCCAGCAGGGCGGGACTCAACCAAGAGACCCAGTACTTC. The V gene is TRBV2, the J gene TRBJ2-5, with D possibly matching TRBD2 (6 bases). V lost 6 bases and J lost 0, with 11 bases in between. This CDR3 is built from 14 residues. The V gene's germline CDR1 is SNHLY and CDR2 FYNNEI.

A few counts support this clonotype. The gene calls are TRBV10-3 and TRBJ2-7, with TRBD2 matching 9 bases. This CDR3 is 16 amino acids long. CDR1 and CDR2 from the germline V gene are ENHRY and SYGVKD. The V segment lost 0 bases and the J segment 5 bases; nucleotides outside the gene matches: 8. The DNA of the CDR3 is TGTGCCATCAGTGAGTCGAGTGCGGGAGGGTTGGACGAGCAGTACTTC. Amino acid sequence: CAISESSAGGLDEQYF.

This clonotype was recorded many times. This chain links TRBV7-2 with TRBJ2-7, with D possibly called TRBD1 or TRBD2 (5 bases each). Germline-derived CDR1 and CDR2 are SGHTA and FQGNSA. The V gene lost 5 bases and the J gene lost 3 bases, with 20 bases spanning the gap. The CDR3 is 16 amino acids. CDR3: CASSPPGTLRGYEQYF. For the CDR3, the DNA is TGTGCCAGCAGCCCCCCCGGGACCCTAAGGGGCTACGAGCAGTACTTC.

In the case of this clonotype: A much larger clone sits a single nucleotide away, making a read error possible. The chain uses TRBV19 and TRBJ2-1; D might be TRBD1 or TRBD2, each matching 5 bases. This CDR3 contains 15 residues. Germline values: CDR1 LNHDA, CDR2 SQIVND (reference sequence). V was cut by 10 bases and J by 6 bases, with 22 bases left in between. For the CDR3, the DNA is TGTGCCACTCGACGGGGCTACCAGACCTGCAATGAGCAGTTCTTC. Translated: CATRRGYQTCNEQFF.

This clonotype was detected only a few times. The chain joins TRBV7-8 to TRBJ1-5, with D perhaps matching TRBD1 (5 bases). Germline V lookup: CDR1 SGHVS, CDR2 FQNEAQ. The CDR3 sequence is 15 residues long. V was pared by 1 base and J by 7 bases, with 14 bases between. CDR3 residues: CASSLESQGRQPQHF. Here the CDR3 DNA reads TGTGCCAGCAGCTTAGAGAGTCAGGGTAGACAGCCCCAGCATTTT.

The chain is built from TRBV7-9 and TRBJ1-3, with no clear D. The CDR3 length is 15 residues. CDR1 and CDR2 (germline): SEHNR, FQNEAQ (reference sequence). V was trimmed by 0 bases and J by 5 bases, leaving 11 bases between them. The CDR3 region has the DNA TGTGCCAGCAGCTTAGCATCGGGCTCCCGAAACACCATATATTTT. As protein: CASSLASGSRNTIYF.

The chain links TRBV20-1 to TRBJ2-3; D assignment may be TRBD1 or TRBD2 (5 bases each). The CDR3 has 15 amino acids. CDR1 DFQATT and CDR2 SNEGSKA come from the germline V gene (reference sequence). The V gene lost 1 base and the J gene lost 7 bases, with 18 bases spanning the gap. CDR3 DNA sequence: TGCAGTGCTAGAGGTTGGGACCTAACGATCAATACGCAGTATTTT. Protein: CSARGWDLTINTQYF.

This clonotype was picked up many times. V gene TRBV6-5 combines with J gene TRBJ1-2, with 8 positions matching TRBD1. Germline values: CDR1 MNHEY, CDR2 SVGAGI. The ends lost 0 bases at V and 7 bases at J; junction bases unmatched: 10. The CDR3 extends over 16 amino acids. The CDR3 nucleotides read TGTGCCAGCAGTTACTCGAACCGGGACAGGCTCTTTGGCTACACCTTC. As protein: CASSYSNRDRLFGYTF.

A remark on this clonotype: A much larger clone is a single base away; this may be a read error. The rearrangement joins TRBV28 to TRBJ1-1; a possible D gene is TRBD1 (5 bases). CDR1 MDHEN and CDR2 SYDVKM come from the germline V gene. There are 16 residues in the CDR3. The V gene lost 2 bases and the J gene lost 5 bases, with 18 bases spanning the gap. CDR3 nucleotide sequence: TGTGCCAGCAGTTTAAGAGAGGGGTGGGGGAAGACTGAAGCTTTCTTT. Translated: CASSLREGWGKTEAFF.

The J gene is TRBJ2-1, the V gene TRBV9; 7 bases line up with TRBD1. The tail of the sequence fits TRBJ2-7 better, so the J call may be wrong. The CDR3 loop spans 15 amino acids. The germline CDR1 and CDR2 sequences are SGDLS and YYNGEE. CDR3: CASSIGDSSYNEQYF. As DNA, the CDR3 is TGTGCCAGCAGCATAGGGGACAGCTCCTACAATGAGCAGTACTTC.

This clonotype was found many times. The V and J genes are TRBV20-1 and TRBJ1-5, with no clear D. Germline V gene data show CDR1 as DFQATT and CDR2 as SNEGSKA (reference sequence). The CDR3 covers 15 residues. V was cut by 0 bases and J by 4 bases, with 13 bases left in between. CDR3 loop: CSARDFGFGNQPQHF. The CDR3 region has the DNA TGCAGTGCTAGAGATTTCGGTTTCGGGAATCAGCCCCAGCATTTT.

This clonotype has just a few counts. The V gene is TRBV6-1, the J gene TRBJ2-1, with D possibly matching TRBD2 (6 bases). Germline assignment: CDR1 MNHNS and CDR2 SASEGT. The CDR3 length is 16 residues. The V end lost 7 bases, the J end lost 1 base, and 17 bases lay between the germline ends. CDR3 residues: CASTLGGLPSYNEQFF. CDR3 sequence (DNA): TGTGCCAGCACCCTAGGAGGGCTTCCTTCCTACAATGAGCAGTTCTTC.